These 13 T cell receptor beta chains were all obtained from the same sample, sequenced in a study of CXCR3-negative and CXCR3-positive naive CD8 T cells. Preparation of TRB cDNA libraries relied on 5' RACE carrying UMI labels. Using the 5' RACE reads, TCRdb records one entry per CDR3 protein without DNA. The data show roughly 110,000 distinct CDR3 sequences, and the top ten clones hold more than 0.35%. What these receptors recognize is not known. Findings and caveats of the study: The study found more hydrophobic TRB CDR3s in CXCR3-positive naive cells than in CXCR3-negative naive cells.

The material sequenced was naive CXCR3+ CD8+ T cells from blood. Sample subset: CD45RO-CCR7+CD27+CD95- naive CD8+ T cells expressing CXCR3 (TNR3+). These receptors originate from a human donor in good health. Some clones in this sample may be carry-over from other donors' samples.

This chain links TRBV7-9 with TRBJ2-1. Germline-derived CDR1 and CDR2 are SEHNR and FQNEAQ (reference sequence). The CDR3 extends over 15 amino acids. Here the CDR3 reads CASSLQARAYNEQFF.

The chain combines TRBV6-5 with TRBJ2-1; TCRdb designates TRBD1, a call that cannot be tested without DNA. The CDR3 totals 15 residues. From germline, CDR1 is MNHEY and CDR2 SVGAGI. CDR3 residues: CASSYGQGSYNEQFF.

This CDR3 is CASRQKGTMNTGELFF. V gene TRBV14 combines with J gene TRBJ2-2; TCRdb's D call, TRBD1, is unchecked because there is no DNA. This CDR3 comprises 16 residues. Germline assignment: CDR1 SGHDN and CDR2 FVKESK. The full variable domain, its missing parts supplied by reference TRBV14 and TRBJ2-2, is EAGVTQFPSHSVIEKGQTVTLRCDPISGHDNLYWYRRVMGKEIKFLLHFVKESKQDESGMPNNRFLAERTGGTYSTLKVQPAELEDSGVYFCASRQKGTMNTGELFFGEGSRLTVL.

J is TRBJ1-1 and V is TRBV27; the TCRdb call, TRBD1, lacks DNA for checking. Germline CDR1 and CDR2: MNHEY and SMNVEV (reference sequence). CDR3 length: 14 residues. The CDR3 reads CASKPRGVNTEAFF.

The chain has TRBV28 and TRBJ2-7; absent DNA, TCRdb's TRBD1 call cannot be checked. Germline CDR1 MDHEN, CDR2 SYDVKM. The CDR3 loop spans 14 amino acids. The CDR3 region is CASSFPDSFYEQYF.

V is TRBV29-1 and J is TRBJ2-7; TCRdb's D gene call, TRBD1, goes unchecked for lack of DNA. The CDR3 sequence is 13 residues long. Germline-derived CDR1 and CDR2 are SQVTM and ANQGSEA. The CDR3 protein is CSIRGTGSYEQYF.

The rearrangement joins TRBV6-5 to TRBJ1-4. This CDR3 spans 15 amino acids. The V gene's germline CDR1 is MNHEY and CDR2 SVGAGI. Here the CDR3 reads CASSYSGRMNEKLFF.

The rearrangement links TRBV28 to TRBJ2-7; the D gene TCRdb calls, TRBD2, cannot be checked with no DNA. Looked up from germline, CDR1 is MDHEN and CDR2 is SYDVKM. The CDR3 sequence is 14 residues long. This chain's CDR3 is CASSNPDGGGEQYF.

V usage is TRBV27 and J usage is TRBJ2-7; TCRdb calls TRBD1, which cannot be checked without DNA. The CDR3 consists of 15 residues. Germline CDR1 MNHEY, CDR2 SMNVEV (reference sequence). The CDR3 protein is CASSPWPRAAYEQYF.

CDR3: CASSFFAGEETQYF. The V gene is TRBV7-9, the J gene TRBJ2-5; TCRdb calls TRBD2, which cannot be checked without DNA. The CDR3 spans 14 residues. Per the germline V gene, CDR1 is SEHNR and CDR2 is FQNEAQ (reference sequence).

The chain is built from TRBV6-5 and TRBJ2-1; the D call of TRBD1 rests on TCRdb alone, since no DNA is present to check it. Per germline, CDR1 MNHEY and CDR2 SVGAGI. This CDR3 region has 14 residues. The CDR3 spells CASSLDRAGNEQFF.

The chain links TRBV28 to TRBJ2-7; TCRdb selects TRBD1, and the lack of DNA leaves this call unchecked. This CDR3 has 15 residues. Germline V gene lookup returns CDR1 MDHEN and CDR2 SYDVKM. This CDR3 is CASSFISGSPLEQYF. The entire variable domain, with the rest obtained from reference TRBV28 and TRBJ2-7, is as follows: DVKVTQSSRYLVKRTGEKVFLECVQDMDHENMFWYRQDPGLGLRLIYFSYDVKMKEKGDIPEGYSVSREKKERFSLILESASTNQTSMYLCASSFISGSPLEQYFGPGTRLTVT.

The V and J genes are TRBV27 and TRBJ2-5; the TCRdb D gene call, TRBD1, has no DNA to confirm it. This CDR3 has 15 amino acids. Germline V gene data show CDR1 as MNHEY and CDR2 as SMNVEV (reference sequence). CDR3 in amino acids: CASSTGTGGIETQYF.